This T cell receptor beta chain appears in the sequencing data of a study of OX40 agonist ivuxolimab in advanced cancers. Study in general: Patients were given ivuxolimab, an antibody that agonizes OX40 (CD134).

With regard to this clone: What it binds is unknown.

The data were produced by immunoSEQ multiplex PCR, yet TCRdb's version contains in-frame clones alone and is incomplete. The sample lists approximately 73,000 clones, roughly 90% seen once, with 1.3% in the top ten. Germline values: CDR1 WSHSY, CDR2 SAAADI. The CDR3 sequence is 13 residues long. The V end was cut by 8 bases, the J end by 4 bases, with 14 bases between. Any history of autoimmune disease or systemic immunosuppression disqualified patients. On cycle 4 day 1 and cycle 7 day 1, as well as at baseline, blood was sampled. Broader study findings: The specificity for antigen of the expanded peripheral T cells was not determined.

The sequencing used CD4+ or CD8+ T cells sorted from blood, collected in a trial of the OX40 agonist ivuxolimab. The chain employs TRBV10-2 and TRBJ1-1; D is unclear. The receptor was isolated from an adult with an advanced solid tumor such as melanoma, head and neck, liver or kidney cancer. CDR3: CASRPGRSTEAFF. CDR3 coding DNA: TGCGCCAGCCGCCCCGGGCGGAGCACTGAAGCTTTCTTT.